A single sample is the source of the 21 T cell receptor beta chains below, sequenced in a study of beta chain features in type 1 diabetes. Notes on the study in general: Among patients with Type 1 diabetes, TCRB CDR3s were moderately but significantly shorter in every one of the four CD4+ subsets.

Expressed TCRB transcripts were sequenced after all isolated RNA was converted to cDNA. Sequenced by immunoSEQ multiplex PCR; TCRdb stores in-frame clones only, minus some. The sample contains about 370,000 clones, over 8.5% of which appear only once. Antigens for these TCRs are unknown. The specimen was central memory CD4+ T cells from blood. The source of these receptors is a man aged 30 to 39 with type 1 diabetes.

V is TRBV6-1 and J is TRBJ2-5, with 7 bases identical to TRBD2. CDR3 length: 13 residues. Germline V gene lookup returns CDR1 MNHNS and CDR2 SASEGT. With V trimmed by 7 bases and J by 4 bases, 6 bases remained unmatched. For the CDR3, the DNA is TGTGCCAGCAACCCAGGGAGGGGAGAGACCCAGTACTTC. It translates to CASNPGRGETQYF.

This clone was seen many times. This chain links TRBV19 with TRBJ2-5; tentative D call: TRBD2 (6 bases). V gave up 10 bases and J gave up 3 bases, with 15 bases separating them. Germline loops: CDR1 LNHDA, CDR2 SQIVND (reference sequence). This CDR3 comprises 13 residues. CDR3 bases: TGTGCCACTACCGGGACGGGGGAAGAGACCCAGTACTTC. It encodes CATTGTGEETQYF.

This clone showed up just a few times. The genes are TRBV6-6 and TRBJ2-1, with D possibly being TRBD1 (6 bases). From germline, CDR1 is MNHNY and CDR2 SVGAGI (reference sequence). CDR3 size: 14 residues. V lost 1 base, J lost 9 bases, and 13 bases lay in between. CDR3: CASSYLTGFGEQFF. CDR3 in DNA: TGTGCCAGCAGTTACTTAACAGGGTTCGGTGAGCAGTTCTTC.

This sequence joins TRBV9 and TRBJ1-4, with D uncertain. This CDR3 has 12 amino acids. V was trimmed by 2 bases and J by 8 bases, leaving 7 bases between them. The V gene's germline CDR1 is SGDLS and CDR2 YYNGEE. CDR3 residues: CASSVLGEKLFF. The CDR3, as DNA: TGTGCCAGCAGCGTTTTAGGGGAAAAACTGTTTTTT.

Many counts were recorded for this clone. The chain uses TRBV28 and TRBJ1-1; maybe TRBD1 (6 bases). Looked up from germline, CDR1 is MDHEN and CDR2 is SYDVKM. The CDR3 contains 15 residues. Deletions cut 5 bases from V and 1 base from J, with 14 bases between. The CDR3 spells CASSPHRAGNTEAFF. As DNA, the CDR3 is TGTGCCAGCAGTCCCCACAGGGCTGGGAACACTGAAGCTTTCTTT.

This clone came up a few times. The genes are TRBV10-1 and TRBJ1-1; 7 bases fit TRBD1. Germline V gene lookup returns CDR1 WNHNN and CDR2 SYGVQD (reference sequence). Trimming took 4 bases from V and 4 from J; bases not matched to a gene: 6. The CDR3 has 14 residues. The CDR3 here is CASSGGDSSTEAFF. CDR3 nucleotide sequence: TGCGCCAGCAGTGGGGGGGACAGCTCCACTGAAGCTTTCTTT.

J is TRBJ1-1 and V is TRBV7-8; D remains ambiguous. V lost 4 bases, J lost 0 bases, and 12 bases lay in between. Germline values: CDR1 SGHVS, CDR2 FQNEAQ. The CDR3 covers 15 residues. In DNA form, the CDR3 reads TGTGCCAGCAGCTCACGACTGCTGTTGAACACTGAAGCTTTCTTT. It yields the protein CASSSRLLLNTEAFF.

The chain links TRBV4-2 to TRBJ2-3; no reliable D call. Germline V CDR1 and CDR2: LGHNA, YNFKEQ. The CDR3 totals 13 residues. Trimming pared 1 base from V and 2 bases from J, leaving 4 bases between. CDR3 sequence reads: CASSQAYTDTQYF. CDR3 in DNA: TGTGCCAGCAGCCAAGCTTACACAGATACGCAGTATTTT.

V gene TRBV6-1 combines with J gene TRBJ2-7; D is perhaps TRBD1 (6 bases). V lost 5 bases and J 2 bases, leaving 13 bases between the germline ends. CDR3 length: 14 amino acids. Germline-derived CDR1 and CDR2 are MNHNS and SASEGT. DNA for the CDR3: TGTGCCAGCAGTCCTCAGACAGGACCCTACGAGCAGTACTTC. Protein sequence: CASSPQTGPYEQYF.

V usage is TRBV5-6 and J usage is TRBJ1-2; possible D gene TRBD1, 5 bases. Germline V lookup: CDR1 SGHDT, CDR2 YYEEEE. V was cut by 4 bases and J by 3 bases, with 7 bases left in between. The CDR3 spans 12 residues. CDR3 nucleotide sequence: TGTGCCAGCAGCGTGACAGACTATGGCTACACCTTC. It translates to CASSVTDYGYTF.

Concerning this clone: This clone may be a read error of a much larger clone one base away. The chain joins TRBV7-6 to TRBJ2-6, with D unresolved. This CDR3 has 12 amino acids. Deletions cut 8 bases from V and 0 bases from J, with 2 bases between. CDR1 is SGHVS, CDR2 FNYEAQ, per germline. The CDR3 DNA follows: TGTGCCAGCGGCTCTGGGGCCAACGTCCTGACTTTC. Its translation is CASGSGANVLTF.

This clone was recorded many times. This chain links TRBV30 with TRBJ2-3; possibly TRBD2 for D (5 bases). This CDR3 has 11 residues. Germline V gives CDR1 GTSNPN, CDR2 SVGIG (reference sequence). V lost 5 bases and J lost 2, with 5 bases in between. The CDR3 spells CAWDYTDTQYF. The CDR3 coding sequence is TGTGCCTGGGACTACACAGATACGCAGTATTTT.

This clone was detected only a few times. The chain links TRBV9 to TRBJ2-6; unclear D gene. The CDR3 is made up of 16 amino acids. V lost 0 bases and J 1 base, leaving 8 bases between the germline ends. Looked up from germline, CDR1 is SGDLS and CDR2 is YYNGEE. CDR3 residues: CASSVASQSGANVLTF. The CDR3 DNA follows: TGTGCCAGCAGCGTAGCTTCTCAATCTGGGGCCAACGTCCTGACTTTC.

In this sample, this clone turned up a few times. V and J are TRBV2 and TRBJ2-7; 10 bases are a match to TRBD1. Trimming took 6 bases from V and 5 from J; bases not matched to a gene: 4. Per the germline V gene, CDR1 is SNHLY and CDR2 is FYNNEI. The CDR3 has 13 residues. The CDR3: CASRMDRGNEQYF. The CDR3 nucleotides read TGTGCCAGCAGGATGGACAGGGGGAACGAGCAGTACTTC.

This clone appeared a few times. The chain recombines TRBV11-2 with TRBJ2-3; the D gene could be TRBD1 or TRBD2 (5 bases each). V was cut by 1 base and J by 4 bases, with 9 bases left in between. CDR1 is SGHAT and CDR2 is FQNNGV in the germline V gene. The CDR3 spans 14 residues. CDR3 in DNA: TGTGCCAGCAGCTTAGGTCAGGGAGCAGATACGCAGTATTTT. The encoded protein is CASSLGQGADTQYF.

This clone ranks as medium-sized. The genes are TRBV4-2 and TRBJ2-2, with 12 bases identical to TRBD2. Germline assignment: CDR1 LGHNA and CDR2 YNFKEQ. After removal of 4 bases from V and 8 bases from J, the junction contained 11 bases not matched to a gene. The CDR3 spans 17 residues. Here the CDR3 DNA reads TGTGCCAGCAGCCGGTCTAGCGGGAGGGCCATGGCTGGGGAGCTGTTTTTT. This sequence encodes CASSRSSGRAMAGELFF.

This clone was seen repeatedly, ten times or more. V usage is TRBV2 and J usage is TRBJ1-5, with 7 bases that match TRBD1. The CDR3 spans 15 residues. V lost 7 bases to trimming and J lost 0 bases; unmatched junction nucleotides: 6. Germline V gene data show CDR1 as SNHLY and CDR2 as FYNNEI. CDR3 loop: CASTPGQHSNQPQHF. CDR3 bases: TGTGCCAGCACTCCGGGACAGCATAGCAATCAGCCCCAGCATTTT.

This clone showed up just a few times. This chain uses TRBV10-3 with TRBJ2-1; 8 nucleotides match TRBD1. CDR1 ENHRY and CDR2 SYGVKD come from the germline V gene. CDR3 length equals 14 residues. V trimming: 3 bases; J trimming: 5 bases; junction bases outside the gene matches: 3. CDR3 protein: CAISDRTGNNEQFF. The CDR3 DNA is TGTGCCATCAGTGATAGGACAGGGAACAATGAGCAGTTCTTC.

Points on this clone: Within the sample, other DNA sequences also encode this same CDR3. The chain links TRBV30 to TRBJ2-1; no clear D gene. V was shortened by 1 base and J by 1 base, with 2 bases between the two germline ends. The CDR3 length is 12 residues. CDR1 and CDR2 from the germline V gene are GTSNPN and SVGIG (reference sequence). The CDR3 spells CAWSGSYNEQFF. CDR3 DNA: TGTGCCTGGAGTGGGTCCTACAATGAGCAGTTCTTC.

A few counts support this clone. This chain joins TRBV7-9 and TRBJ2-1, with 9 bases that match TRBD2. Germline V gene lookup returns CDR1 SEHNR and CDR2 FQNEAQ (reference sequence). The CDR3 length is 15 residues. V trimming: 5 bases; J trimming: 6 bases; junction bases outside the gene matches: 8. The CDR3 bases are TGTGCCAGCAGCCTGCCGGGACTAGCTGGCAATGAGCAGTTCTTC. Its protein is CASSLPGLAGNEQFF. Full variable domain (remainder filled in from reference TRBV7-9 and TRBJ2-1): DTGVSQNPRHKITKRGQNVTFRCDPISEHNRLYWYRQTLGQGPEFLTYFQNEAQLEKSRLLSDRFSAERPKGSFSTLEIQRTEQGDSAMYLCASSLPGLAGNEQFFGPGTRLTVL.

This clone was counted a few times. The chain's CDR3 is CASTPQGEVVGTQYF. CDR3 in DNA: TGTGCCAGTACCCCTCAGGGGGAGGTAGTGGGTACGCAGTATTTT. V is TRBV19 and J is TRBJ2-3; TRBD1 might be the D (7 bases). The V gene's germline CDR1 is LNHDA and CDR2 SQIVND (reference sequence). This CDR3 region has 15 residues. The V gene lost 7 bases and the J gene lost 8 bases, with 22 bases spanning the gap. The whole variable domain, remainder taken from reference TRBV19 and TRBJ2-3, is DGGITQSPKYLFRKEGQNVTLSCEQNLNHDAMYWYRQDPGQGLRLIYYSQIVNDFQKGDIAEGYSVSREKKESFPLTVTSAQKNPTAFYLCASTPQGEVVGTQYFGPGTRLTVL.